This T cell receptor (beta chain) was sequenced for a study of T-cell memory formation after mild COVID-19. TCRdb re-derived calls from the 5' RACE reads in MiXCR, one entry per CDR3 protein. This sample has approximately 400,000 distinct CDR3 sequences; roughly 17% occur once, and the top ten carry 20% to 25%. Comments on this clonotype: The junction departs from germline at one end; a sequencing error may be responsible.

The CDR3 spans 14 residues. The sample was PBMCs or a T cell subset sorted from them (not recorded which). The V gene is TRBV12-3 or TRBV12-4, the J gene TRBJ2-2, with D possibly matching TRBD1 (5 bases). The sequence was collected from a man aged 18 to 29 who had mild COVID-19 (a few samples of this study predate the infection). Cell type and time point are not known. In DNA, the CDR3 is TGTGACAGCAGTTTTAGGGGGAACACCGGGGAGCTGTTTTTT. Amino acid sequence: CDSSFRGNTGELFF.